The T cell receptor (beta chain) described here comes from a study of shared clonotypes between healthy human individuals. Whole-study findings and limits: Generation probability values for non-shared clonotypes were lower than those for clonotypes shared by all four donors.

The CDR3 runs to 14 residues. Trimming pared 4 bases from V and 0 bases from J, leaving 8 bases between. Germline V CDR1 and CDR2: SGDLS, YYNGEE. Notes on this clone: Antigen specificity is unknown.

Assay used: immunoSEQ multiplex PCR; TCRdb lists only in-frame clones, some missing. The table has fewer than 400,000 clones, roughly 70% seen once. The clonotype comes from a man between 25 and 39 years old in good health. The chain recombines TRBV9 with TRBJ1-3; no definite D call. Sequencing used memory CD4+ T cells sorted from blood. Regarding subset: CD45RA-negative fraction. The CDR3 region is CASSLALSGNTIYF. As DNA, the CDR3 is TGTGCCAGCAGCCTTGCCCTCTCTGGAAACACCATATATTTT.